This T cell receptor beta chain appears in the sequencing data of a study of shared clonotypes between healthy human individuals (dated by TCRdb to the early 2020s). Turning to the overall study: A few men and a couple of women, aged 18 to 49 years, made up the cohort. Between about 0.85 and 9.5 billion PBMCs per donor were obtained by leukapheresis. Libraries were prepared and TCR repertoires were sequenced by different laboratories using diverse techniques, in order to increase sequencing depth and limit assay-specific biases. For each donor, three plates each were used for CD4 naive and CD4 memory, two plates were used for CD8 naive, and one plate was used for CD8 memory. To estimate repertoire size and how much clonotype sharing occurs between individuals, the study deeply sequenced the blood TCR repertoires of several healthy adults.

This clone was seen only a few times. The clone's antigen remains unknown. No much larger clone exists at a distance of one base, and base qualities are not known. The investigation overall reported the following: Clonotypes shared by all four sorted-subset donors showed higher generation probabilities than non-shared clonotypes. Pairwise subsampling indicated that sequencing depth was expected to affect the degree of clonotype sharing among donors. Sampling was limited to blood, and TCR repertoires in tissue likely differ from TCR repertoires in blood. Naive subsets generally had larger estimated clonotype richness than memory subsets did. Because the study included only a small number of donors, the genetic and exposure-history diversity represented was limited. Even with the large sequencing depth, rarefaction of the sorted-subset datasets indicated that sequencing was incomplete. Approximately 5% of naive CD4, around 3.6% of naive CD8, 2.3% of memory CD4, and around 0.42% of memory CD8 clonotypes were shared across several donors.

V is clipped by 1 base and J by 5 bases, and the sequence between their germline boundaries is 7 bases long. The CDR3 holds 12 amino acids from the cysteine to the phenylalanine. Only the CDR3 part of the read is kept: 36 bases, read in frame from the first base. The germline V gene (reference sequence) sets CDR1 to GTSNPN and CDR2 to SVGIG. The donors were healthy, HIV-negative adults with no recently reported acute infections or vaccinations. All donors were Caucasian adults living in Nashville, Tennessee, USA. CD4+ T cells were enriched through magnetic negative selection, after which naive cells were positively selected on CD45RA and the remaining negative fraction served as the memory subset. Blood was obtained by leukapheresis, after which PBMCs were separated by Ficoll-Histopaque density gradient centrifugation and cryopreserved in liquid nitrogen vapor phase. Analytical flow cytometry was used to check the purity and quantity of every magnetically sorted T cell population. Genomic DNA was isolated from every sorted fraction and measured by UV absorbance on a Nanodrop 2000c.

TCR CDR3 regions were amplified from genomic DNA by multiplex PCR using the deep immunoSEQ assay. For each cell subset, the extracted genomic DNA was distributed evenly across all wells of several immunoSEQ 96-well plates, and each plate served as one replicate. Each replicate PCR for sorted subsets received around 200 ng genomic DNA, equal to roughly 29,000 T cell genomes. Purified libraries were quantified with a Qubit 3.0 fluorometer, sized on a Bioanalyzer 2100, and re-quantified with the KAPA Library Quantification kit. Every immunoSEQ 96-well plate was sequenced on a separate single-read 150-cycle Illumina NextSeq 550 flow cell. Processing in the source paper ran as follows. Because only junctional sequences without quality scores were contained in the immunoSEQ output, filtering matching that applied to full-length reads could not be performed. Sequences were annotated with PyIR, a Python wrapper for IgBLAST v1.9, using IMGT germline references to assign V/J genes and CDR3. Reads were removed for weak V/J assignments (E-value above 1e-6), missing CDR3, stop codons, out-of-frame junctions, or ambiguous translated residues. V3J clonotypes were defined as sequences sharing an identical inferred V gene, J gene, and CDR3 amino acid sequence. To compute the percentage overlap between repertoires, the number of shared unique clonotypes was divided by the size of the smaller repertoire. Repertoire richness was assessed with RTK rarefaction, the Chao1 estimator, and Recon v2.1 estimates of unobserved clonotypes. Generation probabilities for all TCRbeta clonotypes obtained by the gDNA method from four donors were computed using OLGA. Imported from immuneACCESS, the table was reduced by TCRdb to in-frame sequences with V and J called. These copies leave out some clones; in studies compared against another copy, an unresolved V gene accounts for under half, and the cause of the remainder is not known. V and J calls plus clone size are reproduced from that table; the DNA served to infer D and trimming. The sample includes about 680,000 clones, with around 74% observed a single time. Of the sample, under 2% is held by the ten largest clones.

Input material: memory CD4+ T cells sorted from blood. According to the study, the label for this sample's cell subset or site signals: CD45RA-negative fraction. The receptor was derived from a woman aged 25-40 years in good health. The V and J genes are TRBV30 and TRBJ2-3; the D gene cannot be named for sure. The CDR3 amino acid sequence is: CAWSGGVDTQYF. The DNA is as follows: TGTGCCTGGAGTGGAGGAGTAGATACGCAGTATTTT.